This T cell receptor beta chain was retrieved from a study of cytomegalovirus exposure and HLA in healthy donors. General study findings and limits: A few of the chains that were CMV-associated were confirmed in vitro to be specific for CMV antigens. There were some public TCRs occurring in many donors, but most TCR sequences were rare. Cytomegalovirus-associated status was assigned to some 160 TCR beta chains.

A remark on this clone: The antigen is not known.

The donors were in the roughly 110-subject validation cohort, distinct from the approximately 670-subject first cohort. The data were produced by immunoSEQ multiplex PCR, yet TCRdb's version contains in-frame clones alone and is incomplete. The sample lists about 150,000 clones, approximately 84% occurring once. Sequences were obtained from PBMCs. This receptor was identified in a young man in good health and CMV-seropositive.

The CDR3 region has the DNA TGTGCCAGCAGCCCGACAGGGTCCGGAAACACCATATATTTT. Protein product: CASSPTGSGNTIYF. The chain has TRBV7-2 and TRBJ1-3, with 7 bases lining up with TRBD1. From germline, CDR1 is SGHTA and CDR2 FQGNSA. The CDR3 is 14 amino acids. V was pared by 5 bases and J by 4 bases, with 5 bases of the junction left unmatched.